This is a list of T cell receptor beta chains from one sample in a study of low-dose radiotherapy and immunotherapy resistance in tumors. TCRdb recomputed calls from the reads with MiXCR, one row per CDR3 protein. The table includes about 50,000 distinct CDR3 sequences, roughly 12% detected once. The sample consisted of PBMCs, taken before treatment. All receptors come from a female donor with ovarian cancer. Both conserved end residues are part of each CDR3. D genes are given only for firm matches. Only part of the rows carry a size: once, few, many, or a class if the clone is expanded.

>TRBV18|NA|TRBJ1-2|NA
CASSPWDTALDPYGYTF
TGTGCCAGCTCACCATGGGACACCGCTCTTGATCCATATGGCTACACCTTC
>TRBV28|many|TRBJ2-1|NA
CASSLSPGIYNEQFF
TGTGCCAGCAGTTTATCTCCGGGGATCTACAATGAGCAGTTCTTC
>TRBV23-1|many|TRBJ2-3|TRBD1
CASSRRLLDRKHTDTQYF
TGCGCCAGCAGTCGAAGGCTTTTGGACAGGAAACACACAGATACGCAGTATTTT
>TRBV2|medium-sized|TRBJ2-7|TRBD1
CASKTVGQGSYEQYF
TGTGCCAGCAAGACTGTGGGACAGGGGTCCTACGAGCAGTACTTC
>TRBV10-1|many|TRBJ2-4|NA
CASSGQRGGDIQYF
TGCGCCAGCAGTGGACAGAGGGGTGGGGACATTCAGTACTTC
>TRBV30|many|TRBJ2-1|NA
CAWSPERSEQFF
TGTGCCTGGAGTCCAGAGAGGAGTGAGCAGTTCTTC
>TRBV15|many|TRBJ2-3|NA
CATSRDPGGGNTQYF
TGTGCCACCAGCAGAGATCCCGGAGGGGGTAATACGCAGTATTTT
>TRBV19|many|TRBJ2-3|NA
CASSIWGGTDTQYF
TGTGCCAGTAGTATCTGGGGGGGCACAGATACGCAGTATTTT
>TRBV4-2|many|TRBJ2-1|TRBD1
CASSLQGAQEQFF
TGTGCCAGCAGCCTACAGGGGGCACAGGAGCAGTTCTTC
>TRBV25-1|many|TRBJ2-5|TRBD1
CASSQTGTGGWGQETQYF
TGTGCCAGCAGTCAAACCGGGACAGGGGGCTGGGGCCAAGAGACCCAGTACTTC